This entry is about one TCR beta chain. The RNA, roughly 0.45 to 1 ug, was put through reverse transcription using random hexamers. TCRdb re-called the immunoSEQ multiplex PCR reads with MiXCR, one entry per CDR3 protein. The repertoire holds roughly 400,000 distinct CDR3 sequences, with approximately 89% as singletons. This sample is drawn from a study of CD8 T cells in Susac syndrome. TEMRA cells were FACS-enriched and CD8+ and CD4+ T cells negatively isolated. The CDR3 spans 13 residues. Germline CDR1 is DFQATT and CDR2 is SNEGSKA (reference sequence). V dropped 5 bases and J dropped 1 base, with 11 bases sitting between them.

This chain joins TRBV20-1 and TRBJ1-1, with D tentatively TRBD1 (5 bases). The sequenced sample consisted of CD8+ T cells from PBMCs. The TCR comes from a human donor with multiple sclerosis. In nucleotides, the CDR3 is TGCAGTGCTTCCGACGGGGGGAACACTGAAGCTTTCTTT. It translates to CSASDGGNTEAFF.